These 11 T cell receptor beta chains were sequenced from one sample in a study of blood T cell repertoires in COVID-19. The table came from immunoSEQ multiplex PCR; TCRdb's copy has only in-frame clones and leaves some out. Of about 230,000 clones in the sample, approximately 88% were seen once. Source material: PBMCs or T cells enriched from blood (not recorded which). These receptors all stem from a young woman who had been exposed to COVID-19.

This rearrangement joins TRBV18 to TRBJ1-2; 10 bases agree with TRBD1. V trimming: 5 bases; J trimming: 7 bases; junction bases outside the gene matches: 10. The CDR3 is made up of 15 amino acids. CDR1 is KGHSH and CDR2 is LQKENI in the germline V gene. The CDR3 sequence is CASSEAGTGVSGYTF. The CDR3 DNA is TGTGCCAGCTCAGAAGCCGGGACAGGGGTGTCTGGCTACACCTTC.

This clone was observed a few times. The V and J genes are TRBV14 and TRBJ1-1; D not certain. This CDR3 has 14 amino acids. The germline CDR1 and CDR2 sequences are SGHDN and FVKESK. With 3 bases removed from V and 1 base from J, the gap between germline ends came to 9 bases. The CDR3 is CASSQRMGNTEAFF. DNA for the CDR3: TGTGCCAGCAGCCAGCGGATGGGGAACACTGAAGCTTTCTTT.

The chain recombines TRBV7-3 with TRBJ2-3, with 9 bases identical to TRBD1. V lost 6 bases and J lost 6; bases outside the gene matches: 10. Germline V CDR1 and CDR2: SGHTA, FQGTGA. This CDR3 is 15 amino acids long. CDR3 residues: CASRGQGMFTDTQYF. The DNA for the CDR3 is TGTGCCAGCAGGGGACAGGGAATGTTTACGGATACGCAGTATTTT.

This clone occurred a few times. The genes are TRBV27 and TRBJ1-5; 7 bases map to TRBD1. Trimming at V came to 8 bases and at J to 0 bases, leaving 7 bases not matched to a gene. CDR1 is MNHEY and CDR2 is SMNVEV in the germline V gene (reference sequence). This CDR3 contains 15 residues. CDR3 region: CASSDRKNSNQPQHF. CDR3 bases: TGTGCCAGCTCGGACAGGAAAAATAGCAATCAGCCCCAGCATTTT.

The gene calls are TRBV7-2 and TRBJ1-4; a weak D match, TRBD1 (5 bases). This CDR3 spans 17 amino acids. The V gene lost 1 base and the J gene lost 0 bases, with 12 bases spanning the gap. The V gene's germline CDR1 is SGHTA and CDR2 FQGNSA. The CDR3 bases are TGTGCCAGCAGCTTAGACAGGCCGACCTCAACTAATGAAAAACTGTTTTTT. It codes for CASSLDRPTSTNEKLFF.

The V call is TRBV24-1, the J call TRBJ1-2; possibly TRBD1 for D (5 bases). The CDR3 has 13 residues. Trimming took off 7 bases at V and 8 bases at J, with 16 bases between the two ends. The germline CDR1 and CDR2 sequences are KGHDR and SFDVKD. CDR3 sequence (DNA): TGTGCCACCAGGGCGGGGACGGCGGAAGGCTACACCTTC. Translation: CATRAGTAEGYTF.

This clone was observed a single time. This chain links TRBV19 with TRBJ2-7; possibly TRBD1 for D (5 bases). Germline V gene data show CDR1 as LNHDA and CDR2 as SQIVND (reference sequence). This CDR3 has 13 residues. Trimming removed 2 bases at V and 2 bases at J, with 7 bases between. The CDR3 coding sequence is TGTGCCAGTAGTATAAGGACACCCTACGAGCAGTACTTC. Amino acids: CASSIRTPYEQYF.

The chain combines TRBV10-2 with TRBJ2-3; weak D call: TRBD1 (5 bases). Trimming stripped 3 bases from V and 0 bases from J, with 13 bases between. The CDR3 is made up of 16 amino acids. Germline V lookup: CDR1 WSHSY, CDR2 SAAADI. The CDR3 reads CASSDSTVRSTDTQYF. The CDR3, as DNA: TGCGCCAGCAGTGATTCGACAGTTCGGAGCACAGATACGCAGTATTTT.

This chain links TRBV5-1 with TRBJ1-1; the D gene is possibly TRBD1 (5 bases). This CDR3 contains 21 residues. Germline V gene data show CDR1 as SGHRS and CDR2 as YFSETQ. V was clipped by 0 bases and J by 1 base, with 28 bases between them. As DNA, the CDR3 is TGCGCCAGCAGCTTGGTTGCTCCGGACACCCACCAAAGGCACAAGAACACTGAAGCTTTCTTT. Translated, it gives CASSLVAPDTHQRHKNTEAFF.

This rearrangement joins TRBV28 to TRBJ2-7, with 8 bases aligning to TRBD1. The germline gives CDR1 MDHEN, CDR2 SYDVKM. The ends lost 4 bases at V and 5 bases at J; junction bases unmatched: 10. The CDR3 covers 15 residues. The CDR3 here is CASSSWTGKGNEQYF. The CDR3 coding sequence is TGTGCCAGCAGTTCCTGGACAGGGAAAGGCAACGAGCAGTACTTC.

The rearrangement links TRBV7-3 to TRBJ2-3, with 15 bases matching TRBD2. The CDR3 runs to 19 residues. The germline V gene encodes CDR1 SGHTA and CDR2 FQGTGA. Germline trimming cut 5 bases from V and 3 bases from J; bases unmatched to any gene: 12. Here the CDR3 DNA reads TGTGCCAGCAGCCCAGGACTAGCGGGAGGGCCGAGGTCAACAGATACGCAGTATTTT. It translates to CASSPGLAGGPRSTDTQYF.